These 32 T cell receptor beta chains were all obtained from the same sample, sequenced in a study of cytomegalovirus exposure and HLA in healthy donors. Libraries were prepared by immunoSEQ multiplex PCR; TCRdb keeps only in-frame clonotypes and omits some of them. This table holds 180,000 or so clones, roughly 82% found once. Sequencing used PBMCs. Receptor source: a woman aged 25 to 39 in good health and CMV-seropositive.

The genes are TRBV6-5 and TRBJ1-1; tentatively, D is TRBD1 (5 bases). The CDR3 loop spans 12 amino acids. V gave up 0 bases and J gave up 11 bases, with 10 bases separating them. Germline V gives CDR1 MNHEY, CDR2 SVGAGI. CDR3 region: CASSYSWGVAFF. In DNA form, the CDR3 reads TGTGCCAGCAGTTACTCATGGGGGGTTGCTTTCTTT.

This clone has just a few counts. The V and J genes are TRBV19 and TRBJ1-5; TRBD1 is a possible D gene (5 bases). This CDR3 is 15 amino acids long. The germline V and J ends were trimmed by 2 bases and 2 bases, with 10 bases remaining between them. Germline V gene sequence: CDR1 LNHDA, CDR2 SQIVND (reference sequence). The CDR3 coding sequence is TGTGCCAGTAGTATACGGTGGGGGGGCAATCAGCCCCAGCATTTT. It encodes CASSIRWGGNQPQHF.

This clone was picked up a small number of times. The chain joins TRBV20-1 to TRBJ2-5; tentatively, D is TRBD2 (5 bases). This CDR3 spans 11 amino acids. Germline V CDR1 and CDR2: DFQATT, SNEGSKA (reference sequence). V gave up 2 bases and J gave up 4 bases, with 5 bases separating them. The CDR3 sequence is CSARLAETQYF. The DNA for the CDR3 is TGCAGTGCTAGACTAGCAGAGACCCAGTACTTC.

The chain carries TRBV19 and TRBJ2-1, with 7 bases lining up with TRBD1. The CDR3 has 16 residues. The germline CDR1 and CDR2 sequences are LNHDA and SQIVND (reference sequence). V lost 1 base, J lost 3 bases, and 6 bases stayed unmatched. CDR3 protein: CASSIAQGLNYNEQFF. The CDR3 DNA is TGTGCCAGTAGTATAGCACAGGGGCTCAACTACAATGAGCAGTTCTTC.

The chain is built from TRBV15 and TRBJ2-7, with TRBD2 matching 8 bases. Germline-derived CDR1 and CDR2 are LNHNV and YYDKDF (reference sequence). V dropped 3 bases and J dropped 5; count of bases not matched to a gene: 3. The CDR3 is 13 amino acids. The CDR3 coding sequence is TGTGCCACCAGCAGGACTAGCGTAAACGAGCAGTACTTC. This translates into CATSRTSVNEQYF.

This chain's CDR3 is CASQELREAFF. CDR3 in DNA: TGTGCCAGCCAAGAACTTAGAGAGGCTTTCTTT. The chain couples TRBV6-6 to TRBJ1-1; D not resolved. The germline CDR1 and CDR2 sequences are MNHNY and SVGAGI (reference sequence). The CDR3 length is 11 residues. The V gene lost 8 bases and the J gene lost 11 bases, with 15 bases spanning the gap.

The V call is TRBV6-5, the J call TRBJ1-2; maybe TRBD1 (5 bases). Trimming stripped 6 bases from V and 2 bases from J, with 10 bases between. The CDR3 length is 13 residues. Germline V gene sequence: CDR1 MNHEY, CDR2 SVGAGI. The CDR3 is CASSPQVNYGYTF. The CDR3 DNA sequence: TGTGCCAGCAGCCCACAGGTGAACTATGGCTACACCTTC.

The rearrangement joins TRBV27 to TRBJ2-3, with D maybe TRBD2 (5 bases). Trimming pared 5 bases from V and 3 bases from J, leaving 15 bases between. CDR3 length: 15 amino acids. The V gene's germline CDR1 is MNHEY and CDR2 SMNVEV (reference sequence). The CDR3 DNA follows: TGTGCCAGCAGTCTCCAAGCAGGACTTACAGATACGCAGTATTTT. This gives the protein CASSLQAGLTDTQYF.

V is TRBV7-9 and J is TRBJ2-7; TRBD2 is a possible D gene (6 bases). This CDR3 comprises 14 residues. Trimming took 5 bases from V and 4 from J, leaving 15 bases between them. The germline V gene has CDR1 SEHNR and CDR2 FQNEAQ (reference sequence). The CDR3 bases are TGTGCCAGCAGCCCCCGGGAGATCGCATACGAGCAGTACTTC. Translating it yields CASSPREIAYEQYF.

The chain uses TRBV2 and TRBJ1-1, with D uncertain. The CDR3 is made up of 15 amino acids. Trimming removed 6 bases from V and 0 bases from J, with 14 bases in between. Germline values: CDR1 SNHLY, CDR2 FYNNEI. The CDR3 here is CASSATLAMNTEAFF. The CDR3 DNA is TGTGCCAGCAGCGCGACCTTAGCTATGAACACTGAAGCTTTCTTT.

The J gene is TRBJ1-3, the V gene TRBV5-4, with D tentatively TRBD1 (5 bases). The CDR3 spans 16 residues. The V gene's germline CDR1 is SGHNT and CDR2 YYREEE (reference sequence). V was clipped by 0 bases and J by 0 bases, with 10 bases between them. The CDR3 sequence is CASSLAAGTSGNTIYF. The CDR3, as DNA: TGTGCCAGCAGCTTGGCGGCGGGGACCTCTGGAAACACCATATATTTT.

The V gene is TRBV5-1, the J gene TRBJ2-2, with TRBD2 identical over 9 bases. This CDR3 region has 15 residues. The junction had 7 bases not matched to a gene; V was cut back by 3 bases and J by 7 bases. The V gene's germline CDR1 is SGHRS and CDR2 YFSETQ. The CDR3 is CASSWSSGSIGELFF. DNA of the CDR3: TGCGCCAGCAGCTGGAGTAGCGGGAGCATCGGGGAGCTGTTTTTT.

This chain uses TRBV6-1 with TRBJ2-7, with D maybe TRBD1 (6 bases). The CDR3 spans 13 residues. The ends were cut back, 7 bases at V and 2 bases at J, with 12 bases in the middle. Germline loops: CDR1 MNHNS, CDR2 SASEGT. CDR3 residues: CASNPGAPYEQYF. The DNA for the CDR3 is TGTGCCAGCAACCCAGGGGCCCCCTACGAGCAGTACTTC.

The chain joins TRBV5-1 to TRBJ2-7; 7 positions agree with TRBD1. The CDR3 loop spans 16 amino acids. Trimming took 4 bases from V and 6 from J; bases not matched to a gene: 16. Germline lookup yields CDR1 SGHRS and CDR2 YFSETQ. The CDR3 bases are TGCGCCAGCAGCCCCGAGGTCCCAGGGGGTTTGGGCGAGCAGTACTTC. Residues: CASSPEVPGGLGEQYF. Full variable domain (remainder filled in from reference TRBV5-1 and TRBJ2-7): KAGVTQTPRYLIKTRGQQVTLSCSPISGHRSVSWYQQTPGQGLQFLFEYFSETQRNKGNFPGRFSGRQFSNSRSEMNVSTLELGDSALYLCASSPEVPGGLGEQYFGPGTRLTVT.

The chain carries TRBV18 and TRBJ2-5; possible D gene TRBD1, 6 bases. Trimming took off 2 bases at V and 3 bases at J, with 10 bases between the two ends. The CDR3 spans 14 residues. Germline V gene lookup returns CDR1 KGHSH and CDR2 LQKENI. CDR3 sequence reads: CASSPTRTEETQYF. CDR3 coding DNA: TGTGCCAGCTCACCAACCAGGACAGAAGAGACCCAGTACTTC.

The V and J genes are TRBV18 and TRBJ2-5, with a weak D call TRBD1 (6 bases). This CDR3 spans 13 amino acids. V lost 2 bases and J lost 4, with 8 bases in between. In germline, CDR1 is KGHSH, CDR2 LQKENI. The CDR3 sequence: CASSPGQRETQYF. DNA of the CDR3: TGTGCCAGCTCACCAGGACAGAGAGAGACCCAGTACTTC. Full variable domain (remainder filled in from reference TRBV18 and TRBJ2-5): NAGVMQNPRHLVRRRGQEARLRCSPMKGHSHVYWYRQLPEEGLKFMVYLQKENIIDESGMPKERFSAEFPKEGPSILRIQQVVRGDSAAYFCASSPGQRETQYFGPGTRLLVL.

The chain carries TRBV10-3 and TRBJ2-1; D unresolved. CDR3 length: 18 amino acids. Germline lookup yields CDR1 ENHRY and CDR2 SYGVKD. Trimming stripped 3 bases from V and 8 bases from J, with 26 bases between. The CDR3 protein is CAISDSALLQASDDEQFF. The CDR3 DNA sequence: TGTGCCATCAGTGATAGTGCCCTATTGCAAGCGTCTGACGATGAGCAGTTCTTC.

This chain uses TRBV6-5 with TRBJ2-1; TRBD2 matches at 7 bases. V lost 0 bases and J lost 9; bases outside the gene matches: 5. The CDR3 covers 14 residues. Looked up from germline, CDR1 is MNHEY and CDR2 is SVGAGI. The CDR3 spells CASSYSRDYIEQFF. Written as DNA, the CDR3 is TGTGCCAGCAGTTACTCCCGGGACTATATTGAGCAGTTCTTC.

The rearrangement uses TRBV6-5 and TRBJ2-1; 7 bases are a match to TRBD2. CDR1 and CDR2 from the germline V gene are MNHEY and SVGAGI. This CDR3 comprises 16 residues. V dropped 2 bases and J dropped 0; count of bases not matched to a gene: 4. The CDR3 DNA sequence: TGTGCCAGCAGTTACCTCCGGACTAGCTCCTACAATGAGCAGTTCTTC. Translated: CASSYLRTSSYNEQFF.

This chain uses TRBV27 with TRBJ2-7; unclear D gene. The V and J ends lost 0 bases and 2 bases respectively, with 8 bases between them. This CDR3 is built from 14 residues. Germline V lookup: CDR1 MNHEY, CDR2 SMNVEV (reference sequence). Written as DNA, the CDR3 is TGTGCCAGCAGTTTATCGCCCGACACCTACGAGCAGTACTTC. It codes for CASSLSPDTYEQYF.

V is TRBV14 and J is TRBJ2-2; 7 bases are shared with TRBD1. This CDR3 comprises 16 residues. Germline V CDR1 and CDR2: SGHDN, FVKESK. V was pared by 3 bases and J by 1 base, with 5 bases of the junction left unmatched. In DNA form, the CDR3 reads TGTGCCAGCAGCCACAGGGGGACCAAGAACACCGGGGAGCTGTTTTTT. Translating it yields CASSHRGTKNTGELFF.

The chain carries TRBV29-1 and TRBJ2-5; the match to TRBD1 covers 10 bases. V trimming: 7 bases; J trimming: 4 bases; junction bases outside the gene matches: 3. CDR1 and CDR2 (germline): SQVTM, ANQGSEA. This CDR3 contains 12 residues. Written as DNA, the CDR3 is TGCAGCGCACGGACAGGGGGAGAGACCCAGTACTTC. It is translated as CSARTGGETQYF.

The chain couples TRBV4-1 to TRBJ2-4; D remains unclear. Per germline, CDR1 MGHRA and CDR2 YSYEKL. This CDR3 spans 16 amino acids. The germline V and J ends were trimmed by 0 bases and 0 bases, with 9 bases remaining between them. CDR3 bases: TGCGCCAGCAGCCAAGAGACGACATTAGCCAAAAACATTCAGTACTTC. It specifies CASSQETTLAKNIQYF.

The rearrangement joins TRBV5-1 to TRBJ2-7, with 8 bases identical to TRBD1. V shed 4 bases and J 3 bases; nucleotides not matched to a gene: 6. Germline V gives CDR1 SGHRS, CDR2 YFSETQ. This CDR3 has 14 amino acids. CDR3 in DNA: TGCGCCAGCAGCCAGACAGGGGTCGGCTACGAGCAGTACTTC. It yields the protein CASSQTGVGYEQYF.

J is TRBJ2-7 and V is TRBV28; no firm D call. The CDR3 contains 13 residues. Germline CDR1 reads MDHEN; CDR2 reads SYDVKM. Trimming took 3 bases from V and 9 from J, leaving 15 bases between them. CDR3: CASSLSQAEGQYF. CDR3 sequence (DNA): TGTGCCAGCAGTTTGAGTCAGGCAGAAGGGCAGTACTTC.

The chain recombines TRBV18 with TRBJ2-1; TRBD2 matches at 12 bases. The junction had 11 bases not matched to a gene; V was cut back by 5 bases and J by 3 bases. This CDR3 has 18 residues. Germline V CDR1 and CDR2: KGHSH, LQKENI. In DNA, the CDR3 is TGTGCCAGCTCAGTTCGGACTAGCGGGACGGGGTTCTACAATGAGCAGTTCTTC. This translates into CASSVRTSGTGFYNEQFF.

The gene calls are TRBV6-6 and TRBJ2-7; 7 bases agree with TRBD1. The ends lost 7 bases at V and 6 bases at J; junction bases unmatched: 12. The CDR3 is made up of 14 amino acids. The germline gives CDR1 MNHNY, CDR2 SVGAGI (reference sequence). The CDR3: CASNADRDRLEQYF. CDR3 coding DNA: TGTGCCAGCAATGCTGACAGGGACCGCCTCGAGCAGTACTTC.

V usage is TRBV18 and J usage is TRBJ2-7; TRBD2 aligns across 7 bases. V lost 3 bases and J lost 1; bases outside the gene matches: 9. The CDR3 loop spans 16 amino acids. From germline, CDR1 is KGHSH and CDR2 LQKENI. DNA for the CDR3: TGTGCCAGCTCACCTGGGACGGGAGGATTATCCTACGAGCAGTACTTC. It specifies CASSPGTGGLSYEQYF.

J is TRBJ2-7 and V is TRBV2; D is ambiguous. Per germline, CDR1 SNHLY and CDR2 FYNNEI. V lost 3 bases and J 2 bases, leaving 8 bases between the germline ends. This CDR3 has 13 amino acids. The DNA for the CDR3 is TGTGCCAGCAGTGAGCCGGTGACCTACGAGCAGTACTTC. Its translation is CASSEPVTYEQYF. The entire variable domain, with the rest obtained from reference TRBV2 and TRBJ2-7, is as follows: EPEVTQTPSHQVTQMGQEVILRCVPISNHLYFYWYRQILGQKVEFLVSFYNNEISEKSEIFDDQFSVERPDGSNFTLKIRSTKLEDSAMYFCASSEPVTYEQYFGPGTRLTVT.

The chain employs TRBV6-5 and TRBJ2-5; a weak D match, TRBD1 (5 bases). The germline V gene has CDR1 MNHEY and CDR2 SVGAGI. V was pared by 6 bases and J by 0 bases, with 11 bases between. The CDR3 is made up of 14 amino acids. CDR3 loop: CASSPTAYQETQYF. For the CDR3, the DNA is TGTGCCAGCAGCCCGACAGCTTACCAAGAGACCCAGTACTTC.

Here the CDR3 DNA reads TGCAGCGCCGAGACGACCGGGAGTAGGGAGACCCAGTACTTC. Encoded protein: CSAETTGSRETQYF. V is TRBV29-1 and J is TRBJ2-5; D may be TRBD2 (6 bases). Germline V lookup: CDR1 SQVTM, CDR2 ANQGSEA. V lost 7 bases and J 5 bases, leaving 20 bases between the germline ends. CDR3 size: 14 residues. Together with reference TRBV29-1 and TRBJ2-5, the CDR3 gives the full variable domain: SAVISQKPSRDICQRGTSLTIQCQVDSQVTMMFWYRQQPGQSLTLIATANQGSEATYESGFVIDKFPISRPNLTFSTLTVSNMSPEDSSIYLCSAETTGSRETQYFGPGTRLLVL.

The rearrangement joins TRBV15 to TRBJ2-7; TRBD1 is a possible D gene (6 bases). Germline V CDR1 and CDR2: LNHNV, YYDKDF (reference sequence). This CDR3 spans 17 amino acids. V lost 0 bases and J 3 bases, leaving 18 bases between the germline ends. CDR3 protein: CATSRDFGDTKSYEQYF. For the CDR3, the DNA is TGTGCCACCAGCAGAGATTTCGGGGACACCAAAAGCTACGAGCAGTACTTC.